This T cell receptor beta chain appears in the sequencing data of a study of OX40 agonist ivuxolimab in advanced cancers. For context, the study as a whole: Ivuxolimab was an agonistic, fully human IgG2 monoclonal antibody directed against OX40 (CD134), a costimulatory receptor. The monotherapy dose-escalation portion (N ≈ 56 patients) of the phase I ivuxolimab trial is reported in the paper. Among the 52 dose-escalation patients, about 20 had hepatocellular carcinoma, roughly 15 melanoma, 9 renal cell carcinoma and 9 head and neck cancer. Patients were allowed to have had prior anti-PD-1, anti-PD-L1 or anti-CTLA-4 therapy, and approximately 43% of the dose-escalation patients had previously received checkpoint inhibitors. A male proportion of almost 85% and a mean age of roughly 55 years, ranging from 23 to 79, were recorded for the dose-escalation cohort. The purpose of peripheral TCRbeta sequencing was to test whether ivuxolimab changed TCR sequence diversity and led to clonal T-cell expansion. Intravenous ivuxolimab was administered to patients every 2 weeks at six dose levels: 0.01, 0.1, 0.3, 1.5, 3 and 10 mg/kg. Partial responses occurred in three dose-escalation patients, of whom one had hepatocellular carcinoma and two had cutaneous melanoma. Summary of the overall study and its limitations: Low levels of normalized T-cell clonal expansion were also seen in some patients who did not respond. At doses from 0.1 to 3.0 mg/kg, clonal expansion was seen in both CD4+ and CD8+ blood T cells between baseline and week 6. On average, CD8+ T cells showed more expanded clones than CD4+ T cells after ivuxolimab. Partial responders in the 0.1-3.0 mg/kg groups had among the lowest normalized peripheral clonal expansion, especially among CD8+ T cells. The antigen specificity of the peripheral T cells that underwent clonal expansion was not determined.

Comments on this clone: Its antigen is unknown. Within one base of it there is no much larger clone, and no base qualities were kept.

The junction shows trimming of 2 bases on V and 6 bases on J, plus 15 bases between the germline ends. According to the germline V gene, CDR1 reads SGHTA and CDR2 reads FQGTGA. The CDR3 measures 15 amino acids from cysteine to phenylalanine. Just CDR3 DNA is preserved here, 45 bases in frame from base 1. For sequencing of the TCRbeta CDR3 region, genomic DNA was extracted from the sorted cells. TCRbeta CDR3 regions were sequenced using the immunoSEQ Assay. In its TCRdb copy, this immuneACCESS table keeps in-frame sequences only and misses some clones. Where compared with another copy, unresolved V genes explain less than half of these, and the others have no known cause. A total of around 53,000 clones appear in this sample, roughly nine tenths of them only once. Approximately 7% of the sample is in the top ten clones. Patients with autoimmune disease history or receiving systemic immunosuppression were excluded from the trial. Peripheral blood for TCR sequencing was drawn from every dose cohort at baseline, at cycle 4 day 1 and at cycle 7 day 1. Samples were obtained from an open-label, multicenter, first-in-human phase I dose-escalation trial of ivuxolimab. The trial enrolled adults with locally advanced or metastatic head and neck squamous cell, hepatocellular, melanoma or renal cell carcinoma. Before TCR sequencing, CD4+ and CD8+ T cells were separately sorted from peripheral blood.

Source: CD4+ or CD8+ T cells sorted from blood, taken in a trial of the OX40 agonist ivuxolimab. The clonotype was recovered from an adult with an advanced solid tumor such as melanoma, head and neck, liver or kidney cancer. The chain uses TRBV7-3 and TRBJ2-3; no D segment can be confidently identified. The nucleotide sequence is TGTGCCAGCAGCTTAGCGTCGGTACCTCAGGATACGCAGTATTTT. Its amino acids are CASSLASVPQDTQYF.